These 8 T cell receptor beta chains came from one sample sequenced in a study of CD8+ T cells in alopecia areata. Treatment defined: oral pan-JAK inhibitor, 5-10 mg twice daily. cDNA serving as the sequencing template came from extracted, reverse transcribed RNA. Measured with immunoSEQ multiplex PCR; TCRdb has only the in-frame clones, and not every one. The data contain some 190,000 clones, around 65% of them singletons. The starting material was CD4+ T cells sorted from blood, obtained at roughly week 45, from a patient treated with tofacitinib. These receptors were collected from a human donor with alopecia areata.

The CDR3 bases are TGTGCCTGGAGGCCCCCCCACACTGAAGCTTTCTTT. Protein sequence: CAWRPPHTEAFF. The chain recombines TRBV30 with TRBJ1-1; no firm D call. Trimming shortened V by 3 bases and J by 3 bases, and 8 bases separated the two germline ends. Looked up from germline, CDR1 is GTSNPN and CDR2 is SVGIG (reference sequence). The CDR3 is 12 amino acids. Together with reference TRBV30 and TRBJ1-1, the CDR3 gives the full variable domain: SQTIHQWPATLVQPVGSPLSLECTVEGTSNPNLYWYRQAAGRGLQLLFYSVGIGQISSEVPQNLSASRPQDRQFILSSKKLLLSDSGFYLCAWRPPHTEAFFGQGTRLTVV.

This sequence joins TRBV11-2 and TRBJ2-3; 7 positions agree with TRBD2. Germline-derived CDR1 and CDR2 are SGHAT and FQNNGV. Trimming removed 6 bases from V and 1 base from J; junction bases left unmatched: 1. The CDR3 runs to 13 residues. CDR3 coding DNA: TGTGCCAGCAGTGGGGGGGGCACAGATACGCAGTATTTT. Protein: CASSGGGTDTQYF. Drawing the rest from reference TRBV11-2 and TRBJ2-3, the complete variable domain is EAGVAQSPRYKIIEKRQSVAFWCNPISGHATLYWYQQILGQGPKLLIQFQNNGVVDDSQLPKDRFSAERLKGVDSTLKIQPAKLEDSAVYLCASSGGGTDTQYFGPGTRLTVL.

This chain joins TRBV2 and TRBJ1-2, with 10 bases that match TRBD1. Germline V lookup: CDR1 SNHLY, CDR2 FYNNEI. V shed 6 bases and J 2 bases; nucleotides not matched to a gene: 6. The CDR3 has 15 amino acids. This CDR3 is CASRPTGGRNYGYTF. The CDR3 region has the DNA TGTGCCAGCAGGCCGACAGGGGGCAGAAACTATGGCTACACCTTC.

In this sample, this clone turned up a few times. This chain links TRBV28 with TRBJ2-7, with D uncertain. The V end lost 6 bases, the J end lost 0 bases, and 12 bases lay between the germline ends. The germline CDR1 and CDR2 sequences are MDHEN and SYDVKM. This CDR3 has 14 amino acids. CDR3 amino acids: CASRGVPASYEQYF. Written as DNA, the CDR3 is TGTGCCAGCAGGGGCGTACCCGCCTCCTACGAGCAGTACTTC. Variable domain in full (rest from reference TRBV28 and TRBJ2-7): DVKVTQSSRYLVKRTGEKVFLECVQDMDHENMFWYRQDPGLGLRLIYFSYDVKMKEKGDIPEGYSVSREKKERFSLILESASTNQTSMYLCASRGVPASYEQYFGPGTRLTVT.

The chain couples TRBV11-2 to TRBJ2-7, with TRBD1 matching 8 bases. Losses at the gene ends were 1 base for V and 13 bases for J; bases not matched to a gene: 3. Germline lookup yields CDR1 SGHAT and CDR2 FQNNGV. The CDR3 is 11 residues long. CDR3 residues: CASSLGDRLYF. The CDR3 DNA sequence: TGTGCCAGCAGCTTAGGGGACAGGCTTTACTTC.

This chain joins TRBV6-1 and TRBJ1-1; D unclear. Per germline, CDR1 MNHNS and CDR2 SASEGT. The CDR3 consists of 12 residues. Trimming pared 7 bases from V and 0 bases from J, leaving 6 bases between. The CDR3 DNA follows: TGTGCCAGCACCTTAATGAACACTGAAGCTTTCTTT. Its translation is CASTLMNTEAFF.

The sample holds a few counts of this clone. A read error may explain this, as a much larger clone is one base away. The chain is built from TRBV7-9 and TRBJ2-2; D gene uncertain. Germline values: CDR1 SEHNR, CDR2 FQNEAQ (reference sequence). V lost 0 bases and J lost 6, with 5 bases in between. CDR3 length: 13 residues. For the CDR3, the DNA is TGTGCCAGCAGCTTAGCGAAGGCCGGGGAGCTGTTTTTT. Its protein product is CASSLAKAGELFF.

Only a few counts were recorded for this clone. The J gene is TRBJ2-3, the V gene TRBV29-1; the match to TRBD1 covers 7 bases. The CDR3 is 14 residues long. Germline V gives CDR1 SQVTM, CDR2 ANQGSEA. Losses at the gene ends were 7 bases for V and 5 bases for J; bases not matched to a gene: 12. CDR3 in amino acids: CSERRQGVGDTQYF. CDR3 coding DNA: TGCAGCGAGCGACGACAGGGTGTTGGAGATACGCAGTATTTT.